This T cell receptor beta chain emerged from a study of CD8 T cells in Susac syndrome. From germline, CDR1 is SNHLY and CDR2 FYNNEI. Trimming removed 10 bases at V and 4 bases at J, with 14 bases between. The CDR3 has 13 amino acids. Random-hexamer reverse transcription was applied to roughly 0.5 to 1 ug RNA. TCRdb ran MiXCR on the immunoSEQ multiplex PCR reads and lists one entry per CDR3 protein. The table has roughly 140,000 distinct CDR3 sequences, more than 90% seen once. Input material: CD4+ T cells from PBMCs. The chain carries TRBV2 and TRBJ2-1; D assignment may be TRBD1 or TRBD2 (5 bases each). The source is a human donor with Susac syndrome. The CDR3: CATKMGEYNEQFF. CDR3 nucleotide sequence: TGTGCCACCAAGATGGGGGAATACAATGAGCAGTTCTTC.